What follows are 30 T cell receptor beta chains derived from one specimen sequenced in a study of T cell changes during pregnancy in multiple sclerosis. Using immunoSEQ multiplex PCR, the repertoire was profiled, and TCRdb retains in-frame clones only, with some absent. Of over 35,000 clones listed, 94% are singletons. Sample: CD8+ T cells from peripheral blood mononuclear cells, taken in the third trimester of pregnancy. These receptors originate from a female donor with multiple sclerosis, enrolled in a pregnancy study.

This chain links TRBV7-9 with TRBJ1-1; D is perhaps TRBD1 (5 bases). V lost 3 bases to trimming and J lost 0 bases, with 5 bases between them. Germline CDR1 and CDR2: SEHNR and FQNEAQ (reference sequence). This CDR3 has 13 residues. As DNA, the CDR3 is TGTGCCAGCAGCTTCAGGGTGAACACTGAAGCTTTCTTT. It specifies CASSFRVNTEAFF.

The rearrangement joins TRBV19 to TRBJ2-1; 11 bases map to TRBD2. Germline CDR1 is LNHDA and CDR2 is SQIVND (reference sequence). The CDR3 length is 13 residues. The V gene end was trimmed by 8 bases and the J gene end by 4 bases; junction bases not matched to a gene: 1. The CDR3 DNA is TGTGCCAGTTTAGCGGGAGGGTACAATGAGCAGTTCTTC. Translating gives CASLAGGYNEQFF.

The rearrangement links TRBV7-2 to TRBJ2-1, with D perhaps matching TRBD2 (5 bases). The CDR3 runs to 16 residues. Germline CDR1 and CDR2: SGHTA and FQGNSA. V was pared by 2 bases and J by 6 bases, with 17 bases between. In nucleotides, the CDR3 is TGTGCCAGCAGCTTACCCGGGGTAACAATGCCCAATGAGCAGTTCTTC. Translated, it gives CASSLPGVTMPNEQFF.

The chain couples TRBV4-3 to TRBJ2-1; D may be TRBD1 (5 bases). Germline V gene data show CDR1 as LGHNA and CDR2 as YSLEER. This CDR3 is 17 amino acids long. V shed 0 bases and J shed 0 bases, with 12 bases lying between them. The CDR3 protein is CASSQEGPSSSYNEQFF. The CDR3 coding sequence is TGCGCCAGCAGCCAAGAGGGGCCTTCTAGCTCCTACAATGAGCAGTTCTTC.

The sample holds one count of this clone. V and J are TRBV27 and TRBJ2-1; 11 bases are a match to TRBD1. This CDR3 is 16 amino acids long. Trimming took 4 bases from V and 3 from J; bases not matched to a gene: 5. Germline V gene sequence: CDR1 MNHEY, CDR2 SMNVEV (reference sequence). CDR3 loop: CASSYPGTGGYNEQFF. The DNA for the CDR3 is TGTGCCAGCAGTTATCCAGGGACAGGGGGCTACAATGAGCAGTTCTTC.

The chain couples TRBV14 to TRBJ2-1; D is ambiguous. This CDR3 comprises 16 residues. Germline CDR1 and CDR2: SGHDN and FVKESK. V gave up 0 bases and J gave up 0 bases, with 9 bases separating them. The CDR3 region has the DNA TGTGCCAGCAGCCAAGACCGGGTGAGCTCCTACAATGAGCAGTTCTTC. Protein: CASSQDRVSSYNEQFF. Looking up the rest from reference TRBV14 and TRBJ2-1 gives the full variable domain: EAGVTQFPSHSVIEKGQTVTLRCDPISGHDNLYWYRRVMGKEIKFLLHFVKESKQDESGMPNNRFLAERTGGTYSTLKVQPAELEDSGVYFCASSQDRVSSYNEQFFGPGTRLTVL.

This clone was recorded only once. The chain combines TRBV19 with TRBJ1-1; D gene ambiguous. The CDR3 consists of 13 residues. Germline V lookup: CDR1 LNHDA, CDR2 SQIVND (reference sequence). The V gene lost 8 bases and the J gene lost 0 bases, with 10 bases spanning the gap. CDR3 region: CASVRTMNTEAFF. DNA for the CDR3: TGTGCCAGTGTTAGGACTATGAACACTGAAGCTTTCTTT.

CDR3 loop: CASSFAYRGNTEAFF. The DNA for the CDR3 is TGTGCCAGCAGTTTCGCCTACAGGGGGAACACTGAAGCTTTCTTT. This rearrangement joins TRBV27 to TRBJ1-1; TRBD1 matches 7 bases. Germline lookup yields CDR1 MNHEY and CDR2 SMNVEV (reference sequence). CDR3 length: 15 amino acids. Trimming removed 3 bases from V and 1 base from J; junction bases left unmatched: 5.

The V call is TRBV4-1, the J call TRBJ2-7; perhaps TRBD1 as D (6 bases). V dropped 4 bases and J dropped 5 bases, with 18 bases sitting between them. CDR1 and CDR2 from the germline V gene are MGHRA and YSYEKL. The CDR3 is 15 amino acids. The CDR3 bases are TGCGCCAGCAGCCCACAGGGAGTAGGGCCCAACGAGCAGTACTTC. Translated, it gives CASSPQGVGPNEQYF.

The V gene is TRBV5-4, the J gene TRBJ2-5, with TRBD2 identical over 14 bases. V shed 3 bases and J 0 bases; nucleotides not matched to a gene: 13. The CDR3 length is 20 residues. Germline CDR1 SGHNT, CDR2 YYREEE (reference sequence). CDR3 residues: CASSWGLAGVPPWYQETQYF. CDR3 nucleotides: TGTGCCAGCAGCTGGGGACTAGCGGGAGTGCCGCCTTGGTACCAAGAGACCCAGTACTTC. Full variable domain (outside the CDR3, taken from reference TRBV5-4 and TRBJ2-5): ETGVTQSPTHLIKTRGQQVTLRCSSQSGHNTVSWYQQALGQGPQFIFQYYREEENGRGNFPPRFSGLQFPNYSSELNVNALELDDSALYLCASSWGLAGVPPWYQETQYFGPGTRLLVL.

CDR3 nucleotide sequence: TGTGCCAGCAGTTTTCCAGGAGGGGAGCTGTTTTTT. It encodes CASSFPGGELFF. The V call is TRBV7-9, the J call TRBJ2-2; no clear D gene. Per the germline V gene, CDR1 is SEHNR and CDR2 is FQNEAQ (reference sequence). The V end lost 6 bases, the J end lost 8 bases, and 10 bases lay between the germline ends. The CDR3 spans 12 residues.

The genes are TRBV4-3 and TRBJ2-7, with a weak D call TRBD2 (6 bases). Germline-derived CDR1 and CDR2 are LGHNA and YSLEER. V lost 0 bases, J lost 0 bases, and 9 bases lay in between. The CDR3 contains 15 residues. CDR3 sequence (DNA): TGCGCCAGCAGCCAAGATCGGGACTTCTCCTACGAGCAGTACTTC. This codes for CASSQDRDFSYEQYF.

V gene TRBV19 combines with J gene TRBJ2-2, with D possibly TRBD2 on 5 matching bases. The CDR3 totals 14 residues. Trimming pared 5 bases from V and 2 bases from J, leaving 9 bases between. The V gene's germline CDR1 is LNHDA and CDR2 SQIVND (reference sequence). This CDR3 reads CASSPSSNTGELFF. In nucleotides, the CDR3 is TGTGCCAGTAGTCCTAGCAGCAACACCGGGGAGCTGTTTTTT. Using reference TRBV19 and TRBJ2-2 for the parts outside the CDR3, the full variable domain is DGGITQSPKYLFRKEGQNVTLSCEQNLNHDAMYWYRQDPGQGLRLIYYSQIVNDFQKGDIAEGYSVSREKKESFPLTVTSAQKNPTAFYLCASSPSSNTGELFFGEGSRLTVL.

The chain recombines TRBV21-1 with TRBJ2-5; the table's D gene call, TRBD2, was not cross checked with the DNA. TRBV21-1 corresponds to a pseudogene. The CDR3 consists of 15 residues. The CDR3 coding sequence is TGTGCCAGCAGCCCTCGAGCCCCCTACGAGGAGACCCAGTACTTC. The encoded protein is CASSPRAPYEETQYF.

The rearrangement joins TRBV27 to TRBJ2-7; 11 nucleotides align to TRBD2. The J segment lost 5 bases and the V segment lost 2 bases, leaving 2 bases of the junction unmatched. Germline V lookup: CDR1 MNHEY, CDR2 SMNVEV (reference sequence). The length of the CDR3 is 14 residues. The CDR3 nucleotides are TGTGCCAGCAGTTTAAGACTAGCGGGACACGAGCAGTACTTC. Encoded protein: CASSLRLAGHEQYF.

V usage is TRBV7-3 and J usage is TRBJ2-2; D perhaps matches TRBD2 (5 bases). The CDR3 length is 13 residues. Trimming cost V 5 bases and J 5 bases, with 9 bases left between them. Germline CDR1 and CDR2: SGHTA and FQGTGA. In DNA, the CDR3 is TGTGCCAGCAGCGTGGACTGGACCGGGGAGCTGTTTTTT. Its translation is CASSVDWTGELFF.

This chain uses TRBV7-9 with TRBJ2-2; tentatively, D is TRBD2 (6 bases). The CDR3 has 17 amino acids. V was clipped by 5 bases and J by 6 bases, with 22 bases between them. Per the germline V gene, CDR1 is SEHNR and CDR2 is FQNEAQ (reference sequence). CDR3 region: CASSPLWGTLGAGELFF. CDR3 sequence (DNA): TGTGCCAGCAGCCCCTTGTGGGGGACTTTGGGAGCCGGGGAGCTGTTTTTT. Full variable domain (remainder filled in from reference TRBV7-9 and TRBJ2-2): DTGVSQNPRHKITKRGQNVTFRCDPISEHNRLYWYRQTLGQGPEFLTYFQNEAQLEKSRLLSDRFSAERPKGSFSTLEIQRTEQGDSAMYLCASSPLWGTLGAGELFFGEGSRLTVL.

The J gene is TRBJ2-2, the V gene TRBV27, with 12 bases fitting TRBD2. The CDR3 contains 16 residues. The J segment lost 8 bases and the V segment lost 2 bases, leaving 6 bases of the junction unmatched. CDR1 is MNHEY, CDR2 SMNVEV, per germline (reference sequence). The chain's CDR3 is CASSLVLAGGPGELFF. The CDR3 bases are TGTGCCAGCAGTTTAGTGCTAGCGGGAGGGCCAGGGGAGCTGTTTTTT.

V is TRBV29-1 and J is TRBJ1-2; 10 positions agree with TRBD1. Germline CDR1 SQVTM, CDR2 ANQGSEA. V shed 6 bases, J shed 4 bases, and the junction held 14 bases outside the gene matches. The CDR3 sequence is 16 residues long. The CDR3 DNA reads TGCAGCGTGCTCCGGGACAGGGGCCGCTTGGGCTATGGCTACACCTTC. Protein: CSVLRDRGRLGYGYTF.

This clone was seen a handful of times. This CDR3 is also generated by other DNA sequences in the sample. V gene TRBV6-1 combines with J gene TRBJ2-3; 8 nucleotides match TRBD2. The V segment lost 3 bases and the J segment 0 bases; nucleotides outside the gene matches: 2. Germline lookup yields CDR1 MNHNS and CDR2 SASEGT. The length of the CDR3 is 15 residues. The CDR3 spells CASSEASGSTDTQYF. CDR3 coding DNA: TGTGCCAGCAGTGAGGCTAGCGGGAGCACAGATACGCAGTATTTT.

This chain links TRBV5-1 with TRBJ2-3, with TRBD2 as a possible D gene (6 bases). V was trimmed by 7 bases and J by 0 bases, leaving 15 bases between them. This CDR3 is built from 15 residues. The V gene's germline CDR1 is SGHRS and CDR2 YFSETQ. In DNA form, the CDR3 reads TGCGCCAGCGAGGAGGGAGTAGTGAGCACAGATACGCAGTATTTT. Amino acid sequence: CASEEGVVSTDTQYF. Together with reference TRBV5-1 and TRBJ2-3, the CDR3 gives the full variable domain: KAGVTQTPRYLIKTRGQQVTLSCSPISGHRSVSWYQQTPGQGLQFLFEYFSETQRNKGNFPGRFSGRQFSNSRSEMNVSTLELGDSALYLCASEEGVVSTDTQYFGPGTRLTVL.

CDR3 region: CASSLPISLYRGNTEAFF. The CDR3 region has the DNA TGTGCCAGCAGTCTCCCCATCTCCTTATACAGGGGTAACACTGAAGCTTTCTTT. The chain has TRBV28 and TRBJ1-1, with TRBD1 matching 7 bases. This CDR3 spans 18 amino acids. Germline V lookup: CDR1 MDHEN, CDR2 SYDVKM. J was trimmed by 2 bases and V by 5 bases; bases with no gene match: 17.

CDR3 loop: CASSLVLLSEQYF. The CDR3 DNA is TGTGCCAGCAGCTTAGTCCTCCTGTCCGAGCAGTACTTC. The rearrangement joins TRBV11-2 to TRBJ2-7; D remains ambiguous. Germline V gives CDR1 SGHAT, CDR2 FQNNGV. This CDR3 region has 13 residues. V shed 1 base and J shed 6 bases, with 10 bases lying between them.

The CDR3 loop reads CASSVAGQGSGELFF. CDR3 bases: TGTGCCAGCAGCGTAGCGGGACAGGGGTCGGGGGAGCTGTTTTTT. This sequence joins TRBV9 and TRBJ2-2; 10 nucleotides match TRBD1. The CDR3 runs to 15 residues. V trimming: 0 bases; J trimming: 8 bases; junction bases outside the gene matches: 4. Germline V gives CDR1 SGDLS, CDR2 YYNGEE.

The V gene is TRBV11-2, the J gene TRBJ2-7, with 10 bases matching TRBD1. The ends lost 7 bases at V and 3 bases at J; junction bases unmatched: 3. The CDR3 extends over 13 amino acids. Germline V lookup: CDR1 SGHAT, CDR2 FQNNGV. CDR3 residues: CASTTGGIYEQYF. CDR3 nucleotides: TGTGCCAGCACGACAGGGGGCATCTACGAGCAGTACTTC.

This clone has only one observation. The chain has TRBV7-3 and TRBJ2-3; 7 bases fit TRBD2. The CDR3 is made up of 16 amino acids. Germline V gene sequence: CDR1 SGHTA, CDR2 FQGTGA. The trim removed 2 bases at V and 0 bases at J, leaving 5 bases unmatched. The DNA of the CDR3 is TGTGCCAGCAGCTTAGGCGGGGGACCTAGCACAGATACGCAGTATTTT. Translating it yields CASSLGGGPSTDTQYF.

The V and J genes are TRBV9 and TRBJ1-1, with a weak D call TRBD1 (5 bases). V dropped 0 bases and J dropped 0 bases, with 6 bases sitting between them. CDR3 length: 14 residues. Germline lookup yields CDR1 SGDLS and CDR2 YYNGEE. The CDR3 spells CASSVEGMNTEAFF. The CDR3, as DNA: TGTGCCAGCAGCGTAGAGGGGATGAACACTGAAGCTTTCTTT.

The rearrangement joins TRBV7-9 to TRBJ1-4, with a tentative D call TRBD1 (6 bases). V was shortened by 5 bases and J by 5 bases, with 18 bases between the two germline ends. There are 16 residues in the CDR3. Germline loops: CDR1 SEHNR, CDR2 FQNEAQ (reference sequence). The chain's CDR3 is CASSPPQAGENEKLFF. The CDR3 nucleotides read TGTGCCAGCAGCCCCCCCCAGGCAGGGGAGAATGAAAAACTGTTTTTT.

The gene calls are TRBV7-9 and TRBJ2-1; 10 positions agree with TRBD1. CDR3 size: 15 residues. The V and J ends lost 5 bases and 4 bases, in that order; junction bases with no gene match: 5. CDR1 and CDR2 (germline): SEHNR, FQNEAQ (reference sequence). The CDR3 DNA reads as TGTGCCAGCAGCCCAGGGACAGGGGTTTACAATGAGCAGTTCTTC. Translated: CASSPGTGVYNEQFF.

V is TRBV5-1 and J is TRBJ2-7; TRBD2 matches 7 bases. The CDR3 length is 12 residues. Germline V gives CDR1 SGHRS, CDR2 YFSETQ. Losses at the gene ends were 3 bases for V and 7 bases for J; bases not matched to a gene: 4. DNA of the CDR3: TGCGCCAGCAGCTGGGGGGGGGAAGAGCAGTACTTC. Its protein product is CASSWGGEEQYF.